This TCR beta chain was identified in a study of graft-versus-host responses after intestinal transplantation. For this clone: Its cognate antigen is unknown.

The repertoire was sequenced with immunoSEQ multiplex PCR; TCRdb's copy has only in-frame clones and lacks some. This sample has some 120,000 clones, with less than 95% found just once. The CDR3 has 13 residues. Trimming stripped 2 bases from V and 4 bases from J, with 9 bases between. Germline V gives CDR1 SGDLS, CDR2 YYNGEE. This TCR came from a human donor who received an intestinal transplant. J is TRBJ1-1 and V is TRBV9; a weak D match, TRBD1 (5 bases). The material sequenced was unstimulated CD4+ T cells sorted from spleen or lymph node cells, taken before intestinal transplant. For the CDR3, the DNA is TGTGCCAGCAGCGTCAGGGATGGCACTGAAGCTTTCTTT. The encoded protein is CASSVRDGTEAFF.